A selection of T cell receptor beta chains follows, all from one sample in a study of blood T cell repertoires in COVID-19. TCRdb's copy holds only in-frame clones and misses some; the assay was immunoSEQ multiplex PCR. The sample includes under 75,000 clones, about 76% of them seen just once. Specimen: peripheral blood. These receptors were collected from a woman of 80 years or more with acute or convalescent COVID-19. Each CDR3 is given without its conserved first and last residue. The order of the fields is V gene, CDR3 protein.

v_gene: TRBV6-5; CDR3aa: ASSYRGQGAWGYT
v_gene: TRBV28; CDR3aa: ASSIGGPNEKLF
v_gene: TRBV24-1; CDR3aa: ATSKFSTTGANVLT
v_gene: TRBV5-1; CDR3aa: ASSLDSTGSGDTQY
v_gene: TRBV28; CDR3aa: ASTSDRAYGYT
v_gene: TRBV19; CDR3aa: ASSSPGLPEKQF
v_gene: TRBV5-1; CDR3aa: ASSLAGTASTDTQY
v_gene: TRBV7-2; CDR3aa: ASSSPALRSYNEQF
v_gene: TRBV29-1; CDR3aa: SADDRVGTEAF
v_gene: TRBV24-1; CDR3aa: ATSVGGAEDYGYT
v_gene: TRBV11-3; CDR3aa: ASSYLTGTEAF
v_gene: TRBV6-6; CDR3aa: AGGKIAGANEQF
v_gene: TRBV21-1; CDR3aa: ASNPGGGPPVDAEAF
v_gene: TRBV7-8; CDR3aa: ASRKQLAGPPSEETQY
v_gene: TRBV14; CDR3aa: ASSLQRGSSYEQY
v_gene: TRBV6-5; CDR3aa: ASRALTGGNQPQH
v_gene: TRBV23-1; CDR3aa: ASSQLQGAGEKLF
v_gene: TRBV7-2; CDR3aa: ASSLADSMNTEAF
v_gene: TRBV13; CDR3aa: ASSSWTGGLVNSPLH
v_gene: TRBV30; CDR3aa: AWSIGANVLT
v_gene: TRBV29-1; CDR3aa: SVGEGQGSYEQY
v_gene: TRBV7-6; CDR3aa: ASSSTGGLTGEQF
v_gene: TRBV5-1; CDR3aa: ASSPGVAGSSTDTQY
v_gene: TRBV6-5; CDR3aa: ASSYSSNTEAF
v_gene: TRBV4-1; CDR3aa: ASSQGPGRLGYT
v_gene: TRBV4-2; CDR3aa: ASSQGARGNQPQH
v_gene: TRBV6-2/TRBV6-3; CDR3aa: ASSYTTTGTSAHRYEQY
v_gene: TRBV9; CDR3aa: ASSGTSGRDIQY
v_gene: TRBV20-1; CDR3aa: SASLGASGSQETQY
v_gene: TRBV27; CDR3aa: ASSLAPGRGDTEAF
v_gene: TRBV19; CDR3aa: ASSEREGGEQY
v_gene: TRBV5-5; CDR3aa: ASQTSPGDNSPLH
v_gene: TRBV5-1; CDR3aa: ASSSEGLAGANEQF
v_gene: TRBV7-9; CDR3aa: ASSSLLAGGADTQY
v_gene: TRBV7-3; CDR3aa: ASSLNTGNTEAF
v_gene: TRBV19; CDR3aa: ATGDPEAF
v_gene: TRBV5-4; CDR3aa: ASSPRTGAGNTEAF
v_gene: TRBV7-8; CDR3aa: ASSESSGSSYEQY
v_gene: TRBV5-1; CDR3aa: ASSSRSTYTDTQY
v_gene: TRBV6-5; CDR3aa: ASRERASYNEQF
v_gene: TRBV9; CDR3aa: ASSVSRQGTDTQY
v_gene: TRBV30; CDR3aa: AWSPTGFGTEAF
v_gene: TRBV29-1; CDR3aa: SVTSGEFRY
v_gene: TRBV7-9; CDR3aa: ASSLTPPANYGYT
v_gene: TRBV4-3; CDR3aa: ASSQGSSGRAYNEQF
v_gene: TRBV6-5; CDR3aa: ASSQRHYEQY
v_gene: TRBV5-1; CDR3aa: ASADPGGDYEQY
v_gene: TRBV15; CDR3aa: ATSRDRGYEQY
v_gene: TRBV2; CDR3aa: ASRKGQGAATEAF
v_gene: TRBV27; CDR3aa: ASSLSTAGNEQF
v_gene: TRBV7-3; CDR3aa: ASSPQGGRGLNEQF
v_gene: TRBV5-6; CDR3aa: ASSGGMKYGYT
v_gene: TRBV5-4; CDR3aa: ASSLAPNEVTGELF